This T cell receptor (beta chain) came from a study of blood T cells in healthy people across ages. The study, taken as a whole, reports: When one million T cells were used, diversity estimates were thought to be underestimates.

Many counts were recorded for this clonotype. Its antigen is unknown. Each donor was a healthy Caucasian individual from Russia, aged roughly 6 to 90. Each sample used at least 6 million PBMCs. CDR1 and CDR2 from the germline V gene are SGDLS and YYNGEE. The CDR3 runs 15 residues. The V and J ends lost 3 bases and 5 bases, in that order; junction bases with no gene match: 7. Together with a sample-barcoded 5' primer, a J-beta primer mix was included in a second PCR lasting roughly 6 to 12 cycles. TCRdb re-called the 5' RACE reads with MiXCR, one entry per CDR3 protein. This sample has 700,000 to 950,000 distinct CDR3 sequences, with more than 40% found just once.

The J gene is TRBJ2-5, the V gene TRBV9, with 10 bases that match TRBD2. The sequencing sample was made of blood. The TCR originated in a woman aged 60-70 years in good health. The CDR3 sequence: CASSASGGAPETQYF. The CDR3 region has the DNA TGTGCCAGCAGCGCAAGCGGGGGGGCACCTGAGACCCAGTACTTC.